Below, one T cell receptor (beta chain) is given with its context. These data are taken from a study of blood T cell repertoires in COVID-19. Study-level background: Sites across the United States, Italy and Spain contributed samples from acute and convalescent COVID-19. Sample material is recorded as cDNA or gDNA derived from T cells, B-cell-depleted T cells, or PBMCs.

The length of the CDR3 is 14 residues. Germline values: CDR1 ENHRY, CDR2 SYGVKD. V trimming: 6 bases; J trimming: 3 bases; junction bases outside the gene matches: 3. Per the authors' pipeline: Reference gene primer amplification yielded estimated nucleated cell counts. Clones were sequenced by immunoSEQ multiplex PCR, and TCRdb holds only the in-frame ones, with some missing. That table is the source of V, J and clone size, and D and trimming were worked out from the DNA. The sample includes fewer than 300,000 clones, 85% to 90% of them seen just once. The TCR was taken from a human donor in a cohort sampled during active COVID-19. Sequences were obtained from peripheral blood. The J gene is TRBJ2-1, the V gene TRBV10-3; 9 bases are shared with TRBD2. The CDR3 sequence: CAIRSSGIYNEQFF. The CDR3 nucleotides are TGTGCCATCAGATCTAGCGGGATCTACAATGAGCAGTTCTTC.